This paragraph reports one TCR beta chain. This sample stems from a study of blood T cell repertoires in COVID-19. Followed longitudinally, the Seattle patients had been enrolled during active infection. The V end lost 5 bases, the J end lost 4 bases, and 14 bases lay between the germline ends. There are 14 residues in the CDR3. In germline, CDR1 is KGHSH, CDR2 LQKENI. Sequencing was performed with immunoSEQ multiplex PCR; in TCRdb, only in-frame clones are kept and a portion is missing. The sample lists about 180,000 clones; roughly 84% were seen once. This TCR was sampled from a man older than 75 with COVID-19, enrolled during active disease. The chain links TRBV18 to TRBJ1-1, with no clear D. Sample: peripheral blood. The CDR3 spells CASSAPPAGTEAFF. CDR3 sequence (DNA): TGTGCCAGCTCAGCGCCCCCTGCCGGCACTGAAGCTTTCTTT.